One and the same sample provided the 30 T cell receptor beta chains below, sequenced in a study of beta chain features in type 1 diabetes. As every portion of the isolated RNA was reverse transcribed, the sequencing read expressed TCRB transcripts. Some clones are missing from TCRdb's copy, which holds only in-frame ones; the method was immunoSEQ multiplex PCR. The repertoire holds 350,000 to 450,000 clones, with more than 11% as singletons. Sequencing input: naive CD4+ T cells from blood. These TCRs come from a man between 25 and 39 years old in good health.

This chain links TRBV7-2 with TRBJ1-1; D is unclear. Germline CDR1 reads SGHTA; CDR2 reads FQGNSA. V shed 1 base and J shed 1 base, with 7 bases lying between them. The CDR3 runs to 14 residues. CDR3 in amino acids: CASSLVRGNTEAFF. The CDR3 coding sequence is TGTGCCAGCAGCTTAGTTCGCGGGAACACTGAAGCTTTCTTT.

As for this clone: At one end, the junction sequence differs from germline, possibly due to a read error. This rearrangement joins TRBV10-3 to TRBJ2-2; weak D call: TRBD2 (6 bases). The CDR3 sequence is 15 residues long. Germline-derived CDR1 and CDR2 are ENHRY and SYGVKD. The CDR3 nucleotides read TGTGCCATCAGTGAGGGTCTAGCGAATACCGGGGAGCTGTTTTTT. This codes for CAISEGLANTGELFF.

The CDR3 spells CASSRIQGAEQFF. The CDR3 DNA reads TGCGCCAGCAGCCGTATCCAGGGGGCTGAGCAGTTCTTC. This chain uses TRBV4-3 with TRBJ2-1; 8 bases are shared with TRBD1. Germline CDR1 LGHNA, CDR2 YSLEER. The CDR3 totals 13 residues. Trimming cost V 4 bases and J 9 bases; bases outside gene matches: 5.

The chain links TRBV5-1 to TRBJ2-4; the D is unclear. CDR3 length: 15 residues. Trimming stripped 0 bases from V and 2 bases from J, with 9 bases between. Germline CDR1 and CDR2: SGHRS and YFSETQ. CDR3 amino acids: CASSLEPQTKNIQYF. The CDR3 bases are TGCGCCAGCAGCTTGGAACCCCAGACCAAAAACATTCAGTACTTC.

V and J are TRBV30 and TRBJ1-6, with TRBD1 matching over 7 bases. Germline lookup yields CDR1 GTSNPN and CDR2 SVGIG (reference sequence). With 5 bases clipped from V and 14 bases from J, the junction kept 6 bases outside the gene matches. The CDR3 covers 11 residues. The CDR3: CAWAGGLTLHF. The CDR3 coding sequence is TGTGCCTGGGCAGGGGGGCTGACCCTCCACTTT.

This chain uses TRBV7-8 with TRBJ2-7; weak D call: TRBD1 (5 bases). Germline loops: CDR1 SGHVS, CDR2 FQNEAQ. The CDR3 loop spans 16 amino acids. V lost 2 bases to trimming and J lost 5 bases, with 19 bases between them. The CDR3 region has the DNA TGTGCCAGCAGCTTATTTGCCCCAGGGTTTTCCCACGAGCAGTACTTC. Translated, it gives CASSLFAPGFSHEQYF.

The chain links TRBV18 to TRBJ2-5; 8 bases fit TRBD2. From germline, CDR1 is KGHSH and CDR2 LQKENI. V was clipped by 3 bases and J by 2 bases; unmatched bases: 11. The CDR3 loop spans 17 amino acids. The CDR3 bases are TGTGCCAGCTCACCCCTAGCTCAGCGGGGGTTGCAAGAGACCCAGTACTTC. This codes for CASSPLAQRGLQETQYF.

This chain links TRBV7-2 with TRBJ2-3; D might be TRBD2 (5 bases). Germline CDR1 is SGHTA and CDR2 is FQGNSA. V lost 5 bases and J lost 11, with 17 bases in between. The CDR3 spans 13 residues. The CDR3 reads CASSPPGIRGQYF. The CDR3 DNA follows: TGTGCCAGCAGCCCACCGGGGATTCGCGGGCAGTATTTT.

This clone was observed a few times. This rearrangement joins TRBV11-2 to TRBJ2-7, with no clear D. The CDR3 loop spans 12 amino acids. The ends were cut back, 1 base at V and 6 bases at J, with 7 bases in the middle. CDR1 is SGHAT and CDR2 is FQNNGV in the germline V gene. CDR3 residues: CASSLVALEQYF. DNA of the CDR3: TGTGCCAGCAGCTTAGTGGCACTCGAGCAGTACTTC. The whole variable domain, remainder taken from reference TRBV11-2 and TRBJ2-7, is EAGVAQSPRYKIIEKRQSVAFWCNPISGHATLYWYQQILGQGPKLLIQFQNNGVVDDSQLPKDRFSAERLKGVDSTLKIQPAKLEDSAVYLCASSLVALEQYFGPGTRLTVT.

This CDR3 is CAWGVRQPQHF. CDR3 bases: TGTGCCTGGGGGGTGAGGCAGCCCCAGCATTTT. The chain is built from TRBV30 and TRBJ1-5; D is undetermined. This CDR3 spans 11 amino acids. In germline, CDR1 is GTSNPN, CDR2 SVGIG (reference sequence). The V end was cut by 5 bases, the J end by 7 bases, with 9 bases between.

This clone was seen a few times. This CDR3 reads CASSKSAVTYEQYV. CDR3 nucleotide sequence: TGTGCCAGCAGCAAATCGGCGGTTACCTACGAGCAGTACGTC. The gene calls are TRBV21-1 and TRBJ2-7; TRBD2, the table's D call, lacks a check against the DNA. TRBV21-1 is flagged as a pseudogene. This CDR3 is 14 amino acids long.

The sample holds a few counts of this clone. The chain couples TRBV10-3 to TRBJ2-1, with 11 bases identical to TRBD2. This CDR3 has 14 residues. Germline V lookup: CDR1 ENHRY, CDR2 SYGVKD. V dropped 10 bases and J dropped 4; count of bases not matched to a gene: 6. This CDR3 reads CATRTSGFYNEQFF. The CDR3 DNA reads TGTGCCACCAGGACTAGCGGGTTTTACAATGAGCAGTTCTTC.

The chain links TRBV4-1 to TRBJ2-7, with D possibly being TRBD1 (5 bases). The CDR3 has 17 residues. Between the trimmed V and J ends, which lost 0 bases and 6 bases, there was a span of 21 bases. The germline V gene has CDR1 MGHRA and CDR2 YSYEKL. CDR3 sequence (DNA): TGCGCCAGCAGCCAAGATGGACATACCCTAAGGGTTCGCGAGCAGTACTTC. Residues: CASSQDGHTLRVREQYF.

The genes are TRBV4-3 and TRBJ2-7; TRBD1 matches 7 bases. This CDR3 has 15 amino acids. The germline gives CDR1 LGHNA, CDR2 YSLEER. J was trimmed by 3 bases and V by 3 bases; bases with no gene match: 8. The CDR3 spells CASSHRTGPYYEQYF. CDR3 bases: TGCGCCAGCAGCCATAGGACAGGACCCTACTACGAGCAGTACTTC.

This chain joins TRBV7-2 and TRBJ2-3, with D tentatively TRBD1 (6 bases). This CDR3 spans 15 amino acids. Germline loops: CDR1 SGHTA, CDR2 FQGNSA. V was trimmed by 4 bases and J by 2 bases, leaving 13 bases between them. CDR3 coding DNA: TGTGCCAGCAGCTCCCTGGGGGCGGCCACAGATACGCAGTATTTT. Translation gives CASSSLGAATDTQYF. Together with reference TRBV7-2 and TRBJ2-3, the CDR3 gives the full variable domain: GAGVSQSPSNKVTEKGKDVELRCDPISGHTALYWYRQSLGQGLEFLIYFQGNSAPDKSGLPSDRFSAERTGGSVSTLTIQRTQQEDSAVYLCASSSLGAATDTQYFGPGTRLTVL.

The V and J genes are TRBV4-1 and TRBJ2-1; perhaps TRBD2 as D (5 bases). The germline CDR1 and CDR2 sequences are MGHRA and YSYEKL. The length of the CDR3 is 15 residues. V was shortened by 0 bases and J by 3 bases, with 9 bases between the two germline ends. The CDR3 loop is CASSQDGRFYNEQFF. The DNA for the CDR3 is TGCGCCAGCAGCCAAGATGGGAGATTCTACAATGAGCAGTTCTTC.

The chain links TRBV4-1 to TRBJ2-5; a weak D match, TRBD2 (6 bases). V was trimmed by 1 base and J by 4 bases, leaving 13 bases between them. Germline V gene sequence: CDR1 MGHRA, CDR2 YSYEKL. The CDR3 has 15 residues. As DNA, the CDR3 is TGCGCCAGCAGCCAAGGGACTACCGGACCAGAGACCCAGTACTTC. Its protein product is CASSQGTTGPETQYF.

This clone was seen a handful of times. The chain is built from TRBV6-1 and TRBJ2-3; TRBD2 agrees at 9 bases. Germline V gives CDR1 MNHNS, CDR2 SASEGT. Trimming cost V 7 bases and J 7 bases; bases outside gene matches: 12. CDR3 length equals 15 residues. In DNA, the CDR3 is TGTGCCAGCATACCGACTAGCGGTGCTGACTATACGCAGTATTTT. It specifies CASIPTSGADYTQYF.

The chain employs TRBV7-6 and TRBJ1-4, with no clear D. CDR1 is SGHVS, CDR2 FNYEAQ, per germline. Trimming stripped 2 bases from V and 7 bases from J, with 5 bases between. This CDR3 spans 12 amino acids. The CDR3 loop reads CASSLYPEKLFF. In DNA, the CDR3 is TGTGCCAGCAGCTTATATCCTGAAAAACTGTTTTTT.

This clone was picked up a small number of times. V is TRBV29-1 and J is TRBJ1-2, with a tentative D call TRBD1 (6 bases). Germline V lookup: CDR1 SQVTM, CDR2 ANQGSEA. The ends were cut back, 5 bases at V and 7 bases at J, with 14 bases in the middle. The CDR3 consists of 12 residues. The CDR3 bases are TGCAGCGTTACCAGGGGTTCTGGTGGCTACACCTTC. It encodes CSVTRGSGGYTF.

This clone was counted only a few times. The chain joins TRBV30 to TRBJ2-7; TRBD1 or TRBD2 may be the D gene (6 bases each). Deletions cut 4 bases from V and 5 bases from J, with 15 bases between. This CDR3 spans 13 amino acids. Germline lookup yields CDR1 GTSNPN and CDR2 SVGIG (reference sequence). The CDR3 DNA reads as TGTGCCTGGAATACCTGGAGGGACAACGAGCAGTACGTC. Translated, it gives CAWNTWRDNEQYV.

The chain couples TRBV7-8 to TRBJ2-7; 8 bases are shared with TRBD2. This CDR3 is built from 15 residues. Germline loops: CDR1 SGHVS, CDR2 FQNEAQ. With V trimmed by 2 bases and J by 5 bases, 8 bases remained unmatched. CDR3 coding DNA: TGTGCCAGCAGCTTATGGTTCAGCGGGGGCCACGAGCAGTACGTC. Its protein product is CASSLWFSGGHEQYV.

This clone was detected only a few times. The gene calls are TRBV7-2 and TRBJ2-5; 10 positions match TRBD1. V dropped 1 base and J dropped 4; count of bases not matched to a gene: 12. CDR3 length equals 18 residues. The V gene's germline CDR1 is SGHTA and CDR2 FQGNSA. The CDR3 DNA follows: TGTGCCAGCAGCTTAGGGGACAGGGGACCCAAACGGGGAGAGACCCAGTACTTC. Residues: CASSLGDRGPKRGETQYF.

This chain links TRBV7-9 with TRBJ2-5; TRBD2 aligns across 8 bases. This CDR3 region has 16 residues. CDR1 SEHNR and CDR2 FQNEAQ come from the germline V gene (reference sequence). J was trimmed by 4 bases and V by 5 bases; bases with no gene match: 12. The CDR3 region is CASSPREGRVLETQYF. As DNA, the CDR3 is TGTGCCAGCAGCCCCCGGGAGGGAAGGGTCTTAGAGACCCAGTACTTC. Supplemented by reference TRBV7-9 and TRBJ2-5, the full variable domain reads DTGVSQNPRHKITKRGQNVTFRCDPISEHNRLYWYRQTLGQGPEFLTYFQNEAQLEKSRLLSDRFSAERPKGSFSTLEIQRTEQGDSAMYLCASSPREGRVLETQYFGPGTRLLVL.

There are a few counts of this clone. The V call is TRBV10-3, the J call TRBJ1-1, with D possibly TRBD1 on 5 matching bases. Germline CDR1 is ENHRY and CDR2 is SYGVKD. CDR3 length: 15 residues. The V end lost 6 bases, the J end lost 0 bases, and 14 bases lay between the germline ends. In DNA form, the CDR3 reads TGTGCCATCAGGGTGGGGACGACTCTGAACACTGAAGCTTTCTTT. This codes for CAIRVGTTLNTEAFF.

The table lists this clone with a few counts. V is TRBV12-5 and J is TRBJ2-7, with a possible D match to TRBD2 (5 bases). The CDR3 loop spans 16 amino acids. V lost 6 bases, J lost 0 bases, and 18 bases lay in between. Per germline, CDR1 LGHNT and CDR2 FRNRAP. CDR3: CASGPFFLGSSYEQYF. CDR3 coding DNA: TGTGCTAGTGGCCCGTTTTTCTTGGGGAGCTCCTACGAGCAGTACTTC.

The chain uses TRBV14 and TRBJ1-6; D ambiguous. Germline CDR1 reads SGHDN; CDR2 reads FVKESK. Trimming took off 4 bases at V and 0 bases at J, with 16 bases between the two ends. The CDR3 sequence is 18 residues long. CDR3 DNA: TGTGCCAGCAGCCCTAACCGCTTGACGGGCTCCTATAATTCACCCCTCCACTTT. It is translated as CASSPNRLTGSYNSPLHF.

This clone was detected only a few times. Other DNA sequences in this specimen translate into the identical CDR3. This chain links TRBV30 with TRBJ1-5, with D unresolved. The V gene lost 1 base and the J gene lost 2 bases, with 6 bases spanning the gap. Germline V lookup: CDR1 GTSNPN, CDR2 SVGIG (reference sequence). The CDR3 is made up of 13 amino acids. The CDR3 coding sequence is TGTGCCTGGAGTGCTAGGGGCAATCAGCCCCAGCATTTT. Its protein is CAWSARGNQPQHF.

The sample holds a few counts of this clone. The J gene is TRBJ1-2, the V gene TRBV6-5; 7 bases match TRBD1. The V gene end was trimmed by 6 bases and the J gene end by 7 bases; junction bases not matched to a gene: 5. CDR1 is MNHEY, CDR2 SVGAGI, per germline. The CDR3 sequence is 12 residues long. CDR3: CASRPTGFGYTF. For the CDR3, the DNA is TGTGCCAGCAGACCGACAGGGTTTGGCTACACCTTC.

CDR3 nucleotide sequence: TGTGCCAGCAGCTTAGAGTCGCGGGGTGACAAAAACATTCAGTACTTC. Its protein is CASSLESRGDKNIQYF. The chain uses TRBV7-8 and TRBJ2-4; D is possibly TRBD2 (6 bases). Trimming shortened V by 1 base and J by 3 bases, and 13 bases separated the two germline ends. CDR3 length equals 16 residues. Germline CDR1 is SGHVS and CDR2 is FQNEAQ.